A selection of T cell receptor beta chains follows, all from one sample in a study of blood T cell repertoires in COVID-19. Sequenced by immunoSEQ multiplex PCR; TCRdb stores in-frame clones only, minus some. The sample yields 150,000 to 200,000 clones, more than 70% seen once. Sequences were obtained from peripheral blood. Receptors were obtained from a woman aged 25 to 45 with acute or convalescent COVID-19. The CDR3 runs from the conserved cysteine through the conserved F or W. D genes are given only for firm matches. Clone size is stated in some rows and not others, as once, few, many or a class when expanded.

clone size	J gene	V gene	D gene	CDR3 length	CDR3 DNA	CDR3 protein
.	TRBJ1-5	TRBV5-6	TRBD1	13	TGTGCCAGCAGCTTACAGGGGAATCAGCCCCAGCATTTT	CASSLQGNQPQHF
.	TRBJ2-4	TRBV5-4	.	13	TGTGCCAGCAGCCCCCAACAGAGCAACATTCAGTACTTC	CASSPQQSNIQYF
.	TRBJ2-7	TRBV28	TRBD2	17	TGTGCCAGCATGAAAGGACCTCCTAGCGGGATTTCCTACGAGCAGTACTTC	CASMKGPPSGISYEQYF
.	TRBJ1-1	TRBV30	.	12	TGTGCCTGGAGCTTCCGGGACATCAACGCTTTCTTT	CAWSFRDINAFF
.	TRBJ1-1	TRBV12-3/TRBV12-4	TRBD1	12	TGTGCCAGCAGTCAGACAGGGGCAGAAGCTTTCTTT	CASSQTGAEAFF
.	TRBJ2-7	TRBV30	.	11	TGTGCCTCACAGGGCCCGGGGAGGCAGTACTTC	CASQGPGRQYF
.	TRBJ2-1	TRBV10-3	.	17	TGTGCCATCAGTGTTTCTGAGGTAGGGAGCTCCTACAATGAGCAGTTCTTC	CAISVSEVGSSYNEQFF
.	TRBJ2-5	TRBV19	TRBD2	17	TGTGCCAGTAGTACTCTCGGACTAGCGAAAGATCAAGAGACCCAGTACTTC	CASSTLGLAKDQETQYF
few	TRBJ2-1	TRBV6-4	TRBD2	15	TGTGCCAGCACTTTTGAAGCGGGAGTGGTAAATGAGCAGTTCTTC	CASTFEAGVVNEQFF
.	TRBJ2-1	TRBV7-9	TRBD2	18	TGTGCCAGCAGCTCCGGACTAGCGGCGGCGGGCTCCTACAATGAGCAGTTCTTC	CASSSGLAAAGSYNEQFF
.	TRBJ2-3	TRBV28	.	16	TGTGCCAGCAGTCCCTCCCCTACAGGTGGGACAGATACGCAGTATTTT	CASSPSPTGGTDTQYF
.	TRBJ2-6	TRBV7-9	TRBD1	16	TGTGCCACCCCCGGGACAGCAAACTCTGGGGCCAACGTCCTGACTTTC	CATPGTANSGANVLTF
.	TRBJ1-6	TRBV18	.	15	TGTGCCAGCTCCCCTAGAGGGTCCTATAATTCACCCCTCCACTTT	CASSPRGSYNSPLHF
.	TRBJ2-3	TRBV6-5	TRBD2	14	TGTGCCAGCACTAGCGGGAGGAGTACAGATACGCAGTATTTT	CASTSGRSTDTQYF
.	TRBJ2-1	TRBV18	.	12	TGTGCCAGCTCACCGGCGGACTTGAAGAAGTTCTTC	CASSPADLKKFF
.	TRBJ2-7	TRBV28	TRBD2	14	TGTGCCAGCAATCAGGCGGGAGGTTCCTACGAGCAGTACTTC	CASNQAGGSYEQYF
once	TRBJ2-2	TRBV2	TRBD2	14	TGTGCCTGCCAAGGACTAGTCGGTACCGGGGAGCTGTTTTTT	CACQGLVGTGELFF
.	TRBJ1-2	TRBV2	TRBD1	14	TGTGCCAGCAGTGGACAGGGGGCGAAGGGTGGCTACACCTTC	CASSGQGAKGGYTF
.	TRBJ2-5	TRBV18	.	13	TGTGCCAGCGTGAGGGAGGTCCAAGAGACCCAGTACTTC	CASVREVQETQYF
once	TRBJ1-5	TRBV6-1	.	15	TGTGCCAGCAGTGAAATTGTCGTGGCGGGCCAGCCCCAGCATTTT	CASSEIVVAGQPQHF
.	TRBJ2-7	TRBV25-1	TRBD2	15	TGTGCCAGCAGTGAAGGACTAGCGGGAGTGGGTGAGCAGTACTTC	CASSEGLAGVGEQYF
.	TRBJ1-6	TRBV29-1	TRBD1	13	TGCAGCGTTCAGACAGGGGCGGGCGGACCCCTCCACTTT	CSVQTGAGGPLHF
.	TRBJ2-5	TRBV2	.	17	TGTGCCAGCAGTGGCGGACTCTTCTCCCTGTCGCAAGAGACCCAGTACTTC	CASSGGLFSLSQETQYF
once	TRBJ2-7	TRBV7-9	.	13	TGTGCCAGCAGCTTCTCCAGCTCCTACGAGCAGTACTTC	CASSFSSSYEQYF
.	TRBJ2-7	TRBV6-4	.	14	TGTGCCACCCCACCACTGGACTCGAACTACGAGCAGTACTTC	CATPPLDSNYEQYF
.	TRBJ1-1	TRBV28	.	15	TGTGCCAGCAAGATCCAACAGGAGATCAACACTGAAGCTTTCTTT	CASKIQQEINTEAFF
.	TRBJ2-2	TRBV28	.	13	TGTGCCAGCCGTAAACTAGAGACCGGGGAGCTGTTTTTT	CASRKLETGELFF
.	TRBJ1-1	TRBV6-5	.	14	TGTGCCAGCAAAATACAGCAAGCAACATCTGAAGCTTTCTTT	CASKIQQATSEAFF
.	TRBJ1-5	TRBV3-1/TRBV3-2	TRBD1	14	TGTGCCAGCGGGACCGAACAGGGGGGTCAGCCCCAGCATTTT	CASGTEQGGQPQHF
few	TRBJ2-7	TRBV30	TRBD2	16	TGTGCCTGGAATGGACTAGCGGGAGCCCCATCCTACGAGCAGTACTTC	CAWNGLAGAPSYEQYF
once	TRBJ2-1	TRBV18	.	15	TGTGCCAGCTCAGACGGGTCTTCATCCTACAATGAGCAGTTCTTC	CASSDGSSSYNEQFF
.	TRBJ1-2	TRBV9	TRBD1	14	TGTGCCAGCAGCGAGAGGACAGGGAGCTATGGCTACACCTTC	CASSERTGSYGYTF
.	TRBJ2-7	TRBV24-1	.	13	TGTGCCACCAGTGATCCCCTCTCCTACGAGCAGTACTTC	CATSDPLSYEQYF
.	TRBJ1-6	TRBV28	.	14	TGTGCCAGCAGTTTCAGGGGCGATAATTCACCCCTCCACTTT	CASSFRGDNSPLHF
.	TRBJ2-1	TRBV30	TRBD2	15	TGTGCCTGGAGATTTGGACTAGCGGCATACAATGAGCAGTTCTTC	CAWRFGLAAYNEQFF
.	TRBJ2-3	TRBV28	.	16	TGTGCCAGCAGTGGAACCTTGGATAGCGGACTATATACGCAGTATTTT	CASSGTLDSGLYTQYF